This passage covers 13 T cell receptor beta chains from one sample sequenced in a study of T cell clonotyping in hematopoietic cell transplantation. Clones were sequenced by immunoSEQ multiplex PCR, and TCRdb holds only the in-frame ones, with some missing. This table holds 35,000 to 45,000 clones, around 94% found once. The sequencing input was peripheral blood mononuclear cells. All receptors derive from a woman aged 50 to 60 in good health. Some clones in this sample may be carry-over from other donors' samples.

This chain uses TRBV5-1 with TRBJ1-1; D is perhaps TRBD1 (5 bases). V was trimmed by 6 bases and J by 3 bases, leaving 18 bases between them. The CDR3 is 15 amino acids. Germline lookup yields CDR1 SGHRS and CDR2 YFSETQ. The CDR3 reads CASKPQGSRDTEAFF. DNA for the CDR3: TGCGCCAGCAAGCCCCAGGGCTCAAGGGACACTGAAGCTTTCTTT.

This clone showed up just a few times. This rearrangement joins TRBV10-1 to TRBJ1-6, with a tentative D call TRBD1 (5 bases). Trimming took off 2 bases at V and 9 bases at J, with 8 bases between the two ends. CDR1 is WNHNN and CDR2 is SYGVQD in the germline V gene (reference sequence). The CDR3 is 13 amino acids. The CDR3 loop is CASSEGRGSPLHF. CDR3 nucleotides: TGCGCCAGCAGTGAGGGGAGGGGTTCACCCCTCCACTTT.

The genes are TRBV5-4 and TRBJ2-3, with D possibly being TRBD1 or TRBD2 (5 bases each). The CDR3 totals 14 residues. The V gene lost 2 bases and the J gene lost 8 bases, with 15 bases spanning the gap. Looked up from germline, CDR1 is SGHNT and CDR2 is YYREEE (reference sequence). The CDR3 protein is CASSFVEPGATQYF. CDR3 nucleotides: TGTGCCAGCAGCTTTGTCGAGCCCGGGGCTACGCAGTATTTT.

The V gene is TRBV9, the J gene TRBJ1-4, with D perhaps matching TRBD1 (5 bases). Germline CDR1 SGDLS, CDR2 YYNGEE. With 3 bases removed from V and 5 bases from J, the gap between germline ends came to 14 bases. This CDR3 has 15 amino acids. CDR3: CASSGGTAENEKLFF. CDR3 bases: TGTGCCAGCAGCGGGGGGACTGCTGAAAATGAAAAACTGTTTTTT.

The V and J genes are TRBV4-3 and TRBJ1-1; D unresolved. The V end lost 2 bases, the J end lost 4 bases, and 8 bases lay between the germline ends. Germline V gene lookup returns CDR1 LGHNA and CDR2 YSLEER. This CDR3 is built from 13 residues. Here the CDR3 reads CASSQRMATEAFF. The CDR3 DNA follows: TGCGCCAGCAGCCAAAGAATGGCCACTGAAGCTTTCTTT.

The chain employs TRBV15 and TRBJ1-5; D not certain. The CDR3 has 13 amino acids. Germline CDR1 LNHNV, CDR2 YYDKDF (reference sequence). With 0 bases removed from V and 7 bases from J, the gap between germline ends came to 7 bases. The CDR3: CATSRDVRQPQHF. Written as DNA, the CDR3 is TGTGCCACCAGCAGAGATGTCCGACAGCCCCAGCATTTT. Full variable domain (missing parts from reference TRBV15 and TRBJ1-5): DAMVIQNPRYQVTQFGKPVTLSCSQTLNHNVMYWYQQKSSQAPKLLFHYYDKDFNNEADTPDNFQSRRPNTSFCFLDIRSPGLGDTAMYLCATSRDVRQPQHFGDGTRLSIL.

The chain joins TRBV5-4 to TRBJ1-1, with 8 positions matching TRBD1. The length of the CDR3 is 13 residues. After removal of 5 bases from V and 5 bases from J, the junction contained 5 bases not matched to a gene. Germline values: CDR1 SGHNT, CDR2 YYREEE (reference sequence). CDR3 sequence (DNA): TGTGCCAGCAGTTACGACAGGGGAACTGAAGCTTTCTTT. It codes for CASSYDRGTEAFF.

V gene TRBV6-5 combines with J gene TRBJ2-3; TRBD2 might be the D (7 bases). CDR1 is MNHEY and CDR2 is SVGAGI in the germline V gene. There are 16 residues in the CDR3. V was clipped by 2 bases and J by 1 base, with 13 bases between them. The CDR3: CASSYGGLAGTDTQYF. The CDR3 bases are TGTGCCAGCAGTTACGGGGGGCTAGCGGGCACAGATACGCAGTATTTT.

This rearrangement joins TRBV5-5 to TRBJ2-5; perhaps TRBD2 as D (5 bases). The CDR3 length is 15 residues. Germline CDR1 reads SGHKS; CDR2 reads YYEKEE (reference sequence). The V end was cut by 1 base, the J end by 5 bases, with 15 bases between. The CDR3 DNA reads TGTGCCAGCAGCTTGTCGCCGGGAAAGGAGGAGACCCAGTACTTC. Its protein product is CASSLSPGKEETQYF.

The V call is TRBV7-2, the J call TRBJ2-3; D is undetermined. This CDR3 contains 12 residues. The V gene's germline CDR1 is SGHTA and CDR2 FQGNSA. The germline V and J ends were trimmed by 2 bases and 4 bases, with 4 bases remaining between them. The CDR3 DNA sequence: TGTGCCAGCAGCTTACGGGCAGATACGCAGTATTTT. Its protein product is CASSLRADTQYF.

This clone was detected once. J is TRBJ2-3 and V is TRBV7-8, with D possibly matching TRBD2 (6 bases). This CDR3 is built from 15 residues. Trimming removed 5 bases at V and 5 bases at J, with 17 bases between. Germline CDR1 SGHVS, CDR2 FQNEAQ. CDR3 loop: CASSPAERLEDTQYF. Here the CDR3 DNA reads TGTGCCAGCAGCCCCGCAGAGAGACTAGAAGATACGCAGTATTTT.

The chain couples TRBV28 to TRBJ1-5, with D perhaps TRBD1 (6 bases). The V gene lost 6 bases and the J gene lost 2 bases, with 14 bases spanning the gap. The length of the CDR3 is 15 residues. Per germline, CDR1 MDHEN and CDR2 SYDVKM. The CDR3: CASSSRGKGNQPQHF. The CDR3 DNA reads TGTGCCAGCAGCTCCAGGGGTAAGGGCAATCAGCCCCAGCATTTT.

The CDR3 sequence: CASSSYTSTDTQYF. DNA of the CDR3: TGTGCCAGCAGCAGCTATACTAGCACAGATACGCAGTATTTT. This chain joins TRBV13 and TRBJ2-3; no definite D call. Germline CDR1 and CDR2: PRHDT and FYEKMQ (reference sequence). CDR3 length equals 14 residues. Trimming removed 5 bases from V and 0 bases from J, with 9 bases in between.